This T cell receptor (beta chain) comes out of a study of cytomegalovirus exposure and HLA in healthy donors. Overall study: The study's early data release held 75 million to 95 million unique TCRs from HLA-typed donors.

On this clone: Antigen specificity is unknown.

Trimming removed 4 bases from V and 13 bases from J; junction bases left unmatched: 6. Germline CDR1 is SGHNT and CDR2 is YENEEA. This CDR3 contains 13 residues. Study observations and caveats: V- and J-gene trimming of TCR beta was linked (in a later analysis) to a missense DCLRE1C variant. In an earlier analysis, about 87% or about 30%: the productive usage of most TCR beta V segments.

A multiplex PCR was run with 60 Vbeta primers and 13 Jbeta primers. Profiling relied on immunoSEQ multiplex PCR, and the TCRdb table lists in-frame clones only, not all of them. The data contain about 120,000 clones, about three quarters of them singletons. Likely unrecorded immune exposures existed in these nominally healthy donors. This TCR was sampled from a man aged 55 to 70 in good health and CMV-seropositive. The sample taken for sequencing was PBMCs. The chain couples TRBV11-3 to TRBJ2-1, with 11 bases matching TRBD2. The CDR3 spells CASSSSLAGGQFF. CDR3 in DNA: TGTGCCAGCAGCTCCTCCCTAGCGGGGGGTCAGTTCTTC.